Presented here are 13 T cell receptor beta chains from one specimen sequenced in a study of T-cell memory formation after mild COVID-19. Each CDR3 protein is one row after TCRdb ran MiXCR on the 5' RACE reads. The table records 450,000 or so distinct CDR3 sequences, 20% to 25% of them present only once. Material for sequencing was PBMCs or a T cell subset sorted from them (not recorded which). The source of these receptors is an adult woman who had mild COVID-19 (a few samples of this study predate the infection). Cell type and time point are not known.

This clonotype was seen only a few times. The chain employs TRBV4-3 and TRBJ2-2; a possible D gene is TRBD2 (6 bases). Germline loops: CDR1 LGHNA, CDR2 YSLEER. CDR3 length: 16 amino acids. V was clipped by 4 bases and J by 7 bases, with 19 bases between them. CDR3 sequence: CASSPWVGGPDGELFF. The DNA for the CDR3 is TGCGCCAGCAGCCCCTGGGTGGGAGGCCCCGACGGGGAGCTGTTTTTT.

The CDR3 reads CASSQDSGNEKLFF. For the CDR3, the DNA is TGCGCCAGCAGCCAAGATTCAGGGAATGAAAAACTGTTTTTT. This chain uses TRBV4-1 with TRBJ1-4, with D possibly TRBD1 on 5 matching bases. This CDR3 has 14 residues. Between the trimmed V and J ends, which lost 0 bases and 5 bases, there was a span of 7 bases. Germline V gene data show CDR1 as MGHRA and CDR2 as YSYEKL.

This clonotype was detected a few times. The rearrangement uses TRBV12-3 or TRBV12-4 and TRBJ1-2; D is uncertain. The CDR3 spans 15 residues. V was pared by 4 bases and J by 3 bases, with 15 bases between. For the CDR3, the DNA is TGTGCCAGCAGTTCGCCCGGGGAGGGCTACTATGGCTACACCTTC. Translation: CASSSPGEGYYGYTF.

This clonotype showed up just a few times. This rearrangement joins TRBV3-1 to TRBJ2-1; 7 bases line up with TRBD2. The CDR3 runs 16 residues. CDR1 and CDR2 from the germline V gene are LGHDT and YNNKEL (reference sequence). With 0 bases clipped from V and 6 bases from J, the junction kept 8 bases outside the gene matches. This chain's CDR3 is CASSQDGRVRSNEQFF. In DNA, the CDR3 is TGTGCCAGCAGCCAAGATGGGAGGGTCCGCTCCAATGAGCAGTTCTTC.

The chain uses TRBV29-1 and TRBJ2-7, with D possibly TRBD2 on 6 matching bases. Germline V gene lookup returns CDR1 SQVTM and CDR2 ANQGSEA. The CDR3 spans 11 residues. Trimming removed 5 bases from V and 6 bases from J, with 11 bases in between. CDR3 amino acids: CSVTSLGEQYF. The CDR3 DNA reads as TGCAGCGTTACTAGCTTGGGCGAGCAGTACTTC.

On this clonotype: The CDR3 ends on some other residue instead of the conserved phenylalanine or tryptophan, so this is likely a read error. The chain has TRBV7-2 and TRBJ2-3; TRBD2 might be the D (6 bases). Trimming took off 6 bases at V and 5 bases at J, with 21 bases between the two ends. The CDR3 runs to 16 residues. CDR1 is SGHTA, CDR2 FQGNSA, per germline. The CDR3 sequence is CASRPTRLTSEDTQYL. CDR3 DNA: TGTGCCAGCAGGCCGACTAGGCTCACGTCGGAAGATACGCAGTATCTT.

This clonotype has only a few counts. This rearrangement joins TRBV13 to TRBJ2-1; 14 bases are a match to TRBD2. The CDR3 spans 17 residues. The junction had 5 bases not matched to a gene; V was cut back by 3 bases and J by 4 bases. The germline gives CDR1 PRHDT, CDR2 FYEKMQ (reference sequence). CDR3 sequence reads: CASSFRLAGGPYNEQFF. The CDR3 region has the DNA TGTGCCAGCAGCTTCCGACTAGCGGGAGGGCCTTACAATGAGCAGTTCTTC.

This sequence joins TRBV29-1 and TRBJ2-1; D remains unclear. The V and J ends lost 5 bases and 0 bases respectively, with 11 bases between them. This CDR3 is built from 14 residues. Germline V gene data show CDR1 as SQVTM and CDR2 as ANQGSEA. CDR3 nucleotide sequence: TGCAGCGTTCGTCCGACGAGCTCCTACAATGAGCAGTTCTTC. Protein product: CSVRPTSSYNEQFF.

The chain is built from TRBV2 and TRBJ1-2; D possibly corresponds to TRBD1 (6 bases). The length of the CDR3 is 13 residues. V lost 8 bases and J lost 2, with 12 bases in between. Germline V gene sequence: CDR1 SNHLY, CDR2 FYNNEI. The CDR3 sequence: CASGSGTNYGYTF. Here the CDR3 DNA reads TGTGCCAGCGGTTCCGGGACAAACTATGGCTACACCTTC.

This clonotype was counted once. V gene TRBV3-1 combines with J gene TRBJ2-3; 9 bases agree with TRBD2. This CDR3 spans 17 amino acids. V trimming: 2 bases; J trimming: 7 bases; junction bases outside the gene matches: 13. CDR1 is LGHDT, CDR2 YNNKEL, per germline (reference sequence). This CDR3 reads CASSQTSTGLARHTQYF. CDR3 in DNA: TGTGCCAGCAGCCAAACCTCTACCGGACTAGCGAGGCATACGCAGTATTTT.

The chain recombines TRBV5-1 with TRBJ2-7; 9 nucleotides line up with TRBD1. CDR1 and CDR2 from the germline V gene are SGHRS and YFSETQ. This CDR3 has 16 amino acids. The J segment lost 6 bases and the V segment lost 4 bases, leaving 14 bases of the junction unmatched. The CDR3 spells CASSHAPGQGLPEQYF. As DNA, the CDR3 is TGCGCCAGCAGCCACGCGCCGGGACAGGGACTTCCCGAGCAGTACTTC.

This clonotype has more than one count but fewer than ten. The V and J genes are TRBV7-8 and TRBJ2-5, with D tentatively TRBD2 (5 bases). Per germline, CDR1 SGHVS and CDR2 FQNEAQ. Trimming cost V 3 bases and J 6 bases, with 23 bases left between them. CDR3 length: 17 residues. The CDR3 is CASSFLMDWKNKKTQYF. For the CDR3, the DNA is TGTGCCAGCAGCTTTCTTATGGACTGGAAAAACAAGAAGACCCAGTACTTC.

The chain couples TRBV20-1 to TRBJ2-3; 10 bases are a match to TRBD2. The ends lost 3 bases at V and 4 bases at J; junction bases unmatched: 16. The CDR3 has 18 amino acids. CDR1 DFQATT and CDR2 SNEGSKA come from the germline V gene (reference sequence). CDR3 sequence: CSARVAQRGGQSADTQYF. The CDR3 DNA is TGCAGTGCTAGGGTTGCCCAGCGGGGGGGCCAGTCTGCAGATACGCAGTATTTT.